The 19 T cell receptor beta chains below all came from one sample that was sequenced in a study of tumor and adjacent non-tumor tissue in lung cancer. RNA was extracted from bulk tissue without any cell sorting. More than 3 cm separated this lung sample from the edge of the tumor. Three rounds of nested PCR, following a modified ARM-PCR protocol, produced the TCRbeta library. MiXCR, applied by TCRdb to the multiplex PCR reads, yields one record per CDR3 protein. The table has more than 75,000 distinct CDR3 sequences, more than 80% seen once. Input material: distant non-tumor lung tissue. These receptors were collected from a man aged 55-75 years with small cell lung cancer.

By frequency in the sample, this clonotype is medium-sized. The chain uses TRBV11-2 and TRBJ2-1; D unresolved. CDR3 size: 13 residues. Germline V gene sequence: CDR1 SGHAT, CDR2 FQNNGV. V was clipped by 1 base and J by 5 bases, with 6 bases between them. The chain's CDR3 is CASSLGRNNEQFF. The CDR3 region has the DNA TGTGCCAGCAGCTTAGGGCGCAACAATGAGCAGTTCTTC. The full variable domain, in which reference TRBV11-2 and TRBJ2-1 provide the parts outside the CDR3, is EAGVAQSPRYKIIEKRQSVAFWCNPISGHATLYWYQQILGQGPKLLIQFQNNGVVDDSQLPKDRFSAERLKGVDSTLKIQPAKLEDSAVYLCASSLGRNNEQFFGPGTRLTVL.

To note about this clonotype: Relative to the germline gene, one junction end is altered; a read error may explain this. V gene TRBV4-1 combines with J gene TRBJ1-1, with a tentative D call TRBD1 (5 bases). CDR1 is MGHRA, CDR2 YSYEKL, per germline. The CDR3 sequence is 15 residues long. The CDR3 DNA is TGCGCCAGGAGCCCACAGTTGGGGCCGAACACTGAAACTTTCTTT. It is translated as CARSPQLGPNTETFF.

On this clonotype: This may arise from a read error, as a much more abundant clone is one base away. The chain links TRBV24-1 to TRBJ2-7; TRBD1 might be the D (5 bases). Germline V gives CDR1 KGHDR, CDR2 SFDVKD. The CDR3 runs to 16 residues. The DNA of the CDR3 is TGTGCCACCAGTGATTTCCCCCGCCAGGGTTCCTACGAGCACTACTTC. Translation gives CATSDFPRQGSYEHYF.

Of note for this clonotype: The junction differs from germline at one of its ends, possibly a read error. The gene calls are TRBV11-2 and TRBJ2-5, with D perhaps being TRBD1 or TRBD2 (5 bases each). The CDR3 has 13 residues. Germline V gene data show CDR1 as SGHAT and CDR2 as FQNNGV. CDR3 protein: CASSIGTKGTQYF. The CDR3 bases are TGTGCCAGCAGCATAGGGACCAAAGGGACCCAATACTTC. The full variable domain, with the rest looked up from reference TRBV11-2 and TRBJ2-5, is EAGVAQSPRYKIIEKRQSVAFWCNPISGHATLYWYQQILGQGPKLLIQFQNNGVVDDSQLPKDRFSAERLKGVDSTLKIQPAKLEDSAVYLCASSIGTKGTQYFGPGTRLLVL.

Comments on this clonotype: One end of the junction fails to match germline, which may point to a read error. The chain has TRBV4-1 and TRBJ1-6, with 9 positions matching TRBD1. Per germline, CDR1 MGHRA and CDR2 YSYEKL. The CDR3 has 16 amino acids. DNA of the CDR3: TGCGTCAGCAGCCAGGATCGGGACAGGGTGAATTCACCCCTCCACTTT. Its protein product is CVSSQDRDRVNSPLHF.

Points on this clonotype: One end of the junction fails to match germline, which may point to a read error. The rearrangement uses TRBV5-6 and TRBJ1-4; 7 bases map to TRBD1. Germline V CDR1 and CDR2: SGHDT, YYEEEE. The CDR3 runs to 14 residues. The CDR3 loop reads CASSYDRENVKVFF. The CDR3 DNA reads as TGTGCCAGCAGTTACGACAGGGAGAATGTAAAAGTGTTTTTT.

The chain recombines TRBV14 with TRBJ2-3; no clear D gene. Germline V gene lookup returns CDR1 SGHDN and CDR2 FVKESK. CDR3 length: 16 residues. Trimming shortened V by 4 bases and J by 0 bases, and 14 bases separated the two germline ends. CDR3 sequence: CASSPLTGRSTDTQYF. The CDR3 region has the DNA TGTGCCAGCAGCCCCTTGACTGGCCGGAGCACAGATACGCAGTATTTT.

Turning to this clonotype: Given a much more abundant clone one base away, this may be a read error. The gene calls are TRBV5-1 and TRBJ2-3; tentatively, D is TRBD1 (6 bases). The CDR3 loop spans 15 amino acids. V was trimmed by 1 base and J by 2 bases, leaving 11 bases between them. Germline assignment: CDR1 SGHRS and CDR2 YFSETQ. The CDR3 reads CASSLRNRVTDTQYF. CDR3 coding DNA: TGCGCCAGCAGCTTGAGGAACAGGGTCACAGATACGCAGTATTTT.

This clonotype showed up just a few times. The chain couples TRBV30 to TRBJ2-6; tentatively, D is TRBD1 or TRBD2 (6 bases each). Germline V gene data show CDR1 as GTSNPN and CDR2 as SVGIG (reference sequence). This CDR3 is 16 amino acids long. Trimming shortened V by 4 bases and J by 2 bases, and 15 bases separated the two germline ends. The CDR3 coding sequence is TGTGCCTGGACTAGTACGGGGGCGCCTGGGGCCAACGTCCTGACTTTC. It codes for CAWTSTGAPGANVLTF. The variable domain in full, with the rest retrieved from reference TRBV30 and TRBJ2-6, is SQTIHQWPATLVQPVGSPLSLECTVEGTSNPNLYWYRQAAGRGLQLLFYSVGIGQISSEVPQNLSASRPQDRQFILSSKKLLLSDSGFYLCAWTSTGAPGANVLTFGAGSRLTVL.

The CDR3 protein is CASSHTGTSGETQYF. CDR3 nucleotides: TGCGCCAGCAGCCACACCGGGACTAGCGGAGAGACCCAGTACTTC. The chain couples TRBV5-1 to TRBJ2-5; the match to TRBD2 covers 11 bases. The germline CDR1 and CDR2 sequences are SGHRS and YFSETQ. The CDR3 loop spans 15 amino acids. V was clipped by 4 bases and J by 4 bases; unmatched bases: 6.

This clonotype was seen at least ten times. The V gene is TRBV6-6, the J gene TRBJ2-5, with TRBD1 identical over 9 bases. The germline gives CDR1 MNHNY, CDR2 SVGAGI (reference sequence). The ends lost 0 bases at V and 3 bases at J; junction bases unmatched: 5. The CDR3 spans 16 residues. As DNA, the CDR3 is TGTGCCAGCAGTTACTCTCTGGGGACAGGGAAAGAGACCCAGTACTTC. It codes for CASSYSLGTGKETQYF.

Note on this clonotype: The junction does not match germline at one end; this may be a read error. The chain is built from TRBV12-5 and TRBJ2-2, with TRBD2 matching over 8 bases. Germline V gene lookup returns CDR1 LGHNT and CDR2 FRNRAP. The CDR3 sequence is 19 residues long. The CDR3 sequence is CTSGPGGERTSMNTGELFF. Here the CDR3 DNA reads TGTACTAGTGGACCTGGGGGGGAAAGGACTAGCATGAACACCGGGGAGCTGTTTTTT.

This clonotype was counted at least ten times. With a much larger clone just one base away, this may be a read error. Here the CDR3 reads CASTGEIADTQYF. CDR3 nucleotide sequence: TGTGCCAGTACCGGGGAAATCGCAGATACGCAGTATTTT. The chain couples TRBV5-5 to TRBJ2-3; D might be TRBD2 (5 bases). The V and J ends lost 8 bases and 4 bases respectively, with 14 bases between them. Looked up from germline, CDR1 is SGHKS and CDR2 is YYEKEE (reference sequence). The CDR3 sequence is 13 residues long.

Turning to this clonotype: One end of the junction fails to match germline, which may point to a read error. V and J are TRBV11-2 and TRBJ2-2; 10 nucleotides match TRBD1. CDR1 SGHAT and CDR2 FQNNGV come from the germline V gene. The CDR3 extends over 15 amino acids. CDR3 in amino acids: CASSLGTGDTGGLLF. In DNA form, the CDR3 reads TGTGCCAGCAGTTTAGGGACAGGGGACACCGGGGGGCTGTTATTT.

Concerning this clonotype: The junction and the germline gene differ at one end; a read error may be behind it. J is TRBJ2-2 and V is TRBV4-1; D could derive from TRBD1 or TRBD2 (5 bases each). In germline, CDR1 is MGHRA, CDR2 YSYEKL. The CDR3 extends over 15 amino acids. Here the CDR3 reads CASGQEGRTTGELFF. The CDR3 DNA reads as TGCGCCAGCGGCCAAGAGGGACGGACCACCGGGGAGTTGTTTTTT.

The chain is built from TRBV12-3 or TRBV12-4 and TRBJ2-3; TRBD2 matches 12 bases. V lost 10 bases to trimming and J lost 5 bases; unmatched junction nucleotides: 10. The CDR3 runs 15 residues. CDR3 residues: CANNPKGLAGDTQYF. As DNA, the CDR3 is TGTGCCAACAATCCTAAGGGACTAGCGGGAGATACGCAGTATTTT.

V is TRBV9 and J is TRBJ2-1; 10 bases are shared with TRBD2. CDR1 SGDLS and CDR2 YYNGEE come from the germline V gene. J was trimmed by 9 bases and V by 4 bases; bases with no gene match: 13. The CDR3 totals 16 residues. The CDR3: CASSSRTSGVASEQFF. The CDR3 nucleotides are TGTGCCAGCAGCTCCCGAACTAGCGGGGTCGCCAGTGAGCAGTTCTTC.

V and J are TRBV6-1 and TRBJ2-7; D remains unclear. The CDR3 totals 15 residues. CDR1 and CDR2 (germline): MNHNS, SASEGT. The CDR3 protein is CVSNTIGSSFYVQYV. For the CDR3, the DNA is TGTGTCAGCAACACAATCGGGTCGTCCTTCTACGTGCAGTATGTC.

With respect to this clonotype: A read error may produce the germline difference seen at one junction end. The chain combines TRBV7-8 with TRBJ2-1; D gene ambiguous. Germline V gene sequence: CDR1 SGHVS, CDR2 FQNEAQ. The CDR3 consists of 12 residues. Here the CDR3 DNA reads TGTGCCATCAGCACTTGGGTCTATGAGCACTTCTTT. Its protein is CAISTWVYEHFF.